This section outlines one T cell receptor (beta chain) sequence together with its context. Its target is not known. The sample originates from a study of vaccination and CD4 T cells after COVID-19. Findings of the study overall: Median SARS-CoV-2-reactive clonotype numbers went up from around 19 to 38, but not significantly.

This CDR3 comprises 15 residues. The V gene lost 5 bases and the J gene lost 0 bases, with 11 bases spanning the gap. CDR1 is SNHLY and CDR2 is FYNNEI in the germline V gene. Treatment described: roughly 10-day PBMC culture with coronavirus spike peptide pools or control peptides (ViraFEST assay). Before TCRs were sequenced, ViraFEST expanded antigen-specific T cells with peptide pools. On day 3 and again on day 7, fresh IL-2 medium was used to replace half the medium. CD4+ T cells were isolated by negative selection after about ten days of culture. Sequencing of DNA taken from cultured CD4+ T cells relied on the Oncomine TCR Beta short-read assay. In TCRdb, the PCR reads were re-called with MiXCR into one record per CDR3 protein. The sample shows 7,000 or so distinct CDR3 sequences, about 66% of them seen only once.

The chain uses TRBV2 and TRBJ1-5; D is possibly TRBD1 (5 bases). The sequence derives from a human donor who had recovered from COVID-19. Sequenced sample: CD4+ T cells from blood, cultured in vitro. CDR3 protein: CASSTDSPSNQPQHF. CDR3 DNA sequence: TGTGCCAGCAGTACCGACAGTCCTAGCAATCAGCCCCAGCATTTT.